Listed here are 4 T cell receptor beta chains from one sample, sequenced in a study of CD8 T cells in Susac syndrome. The RNA input was roughly 0.45 to 1 ug, and it was reverse transcribed with random hexamers. MiXCR was run by TCRdb on the immunoSEQ multiplex PCR reads, yielding one entry per CDR3 protein. The sample carries a few hundred thousand distinct CDR3 sequences, roughly 94% recorded once. The source material was CD4+ T cells from PBMCs. These receptors came from a human donor with multiple sclerosis.

This clonotype occurred once. The gene calls are TRBV3-1 and TRBJ2-1; D might be TRBD2 (6 bases). The CDR3 runs to 13 residues. Germline CDR1 and CDR2: LGHDT and YNNKEL (reference sequence). Trimming took 0 bases from V and 13 from J, leaving 13 bases between them. CDR3 bases: TGTGCCAGCAGCCAAGATCGGGGAGGAAGACAGTTCTTC. This codes for CASSQDRGGRQFF.

The V gene is TRBV20-1, the J gene TRBJ2-2; 7 bases match TRBD1. CDR3 length equals 13 residues. The germline V gene has CDR1 DFQATT and CDR2 SNEGSKA (reference sequence). The trim removed 6 bases at V and 7 bases at J, leaving 8 bases unmatched. CDR3 DNA: TGCAGTGCCTCAGACAGGGTCGGCGGGGAGCTGTTTTTT. This codes for CSASDRVGGELFF.

The V and J genes are TRBV6-4 and TRBJ2-1; 9 nucleotides align to TRBD2. Per germline, CDR1 MRHNA and CDR2 SNTAGT. After removal of 4 bases from V and 8 bases from J, the junction contained 6 bases not matched to a gene. The CDR3 contains 14 residues. CDR3 amino acids: CASSVAGGPYEQFF. As DNA, the CDR3 is TGTGCCAGCAGTGTTGCGGGGGGGCCGTATGAGCAGTTCTTC.

The chain is built from TRBV7-3 and TRBJ2-2; TRBD1 matches at 7 bases. With V trimmed by 7 bases and J by 4 bases, 3 bases remained unmatched. Germline lookup yields CDR1 SGHTA and CDR2 FQGTGA. This CDR3 has 13 amino acids. The CDR3 spells CASTRGITGELFF. The DNA of the CDR3 is TGTGCCAGCACCAGGGGGATCACCGGGGAGCTGTTTTTT.